This TCR beta chain is from a study of tumor-infiltrating lymphocytes in oesophageal squamous cell carcinoma. TCRdb reanalysed the PCR reads using MiXCR and keeps one entry per CDR3 protein. This sample has about 19,000 distinct CDR3 sequences, with roughly 41% found just once. The ends were cut back, 1 base at V and 2 bases at J, with 6 bases in the middle. The CDR3 sequence is 13 residues long. Germline-derived CDR1 and CDR2 are SGHTA and FQGNSA. This clonotype was recorded many times. Sequences were obtained from esophageal tumor tissue. The V and J genes are TRBV7-2 and TRBJ2-7; D gene ambiguous. The clonotype was recovered from a male donor with esophageal squamous cell carcinoma. The CDR3, as DNA: TGTGCCAGCAGCTTAGTTTTCCCCTACGAGCAGTACTTC. It encodes CASSLVFPYEQYF.